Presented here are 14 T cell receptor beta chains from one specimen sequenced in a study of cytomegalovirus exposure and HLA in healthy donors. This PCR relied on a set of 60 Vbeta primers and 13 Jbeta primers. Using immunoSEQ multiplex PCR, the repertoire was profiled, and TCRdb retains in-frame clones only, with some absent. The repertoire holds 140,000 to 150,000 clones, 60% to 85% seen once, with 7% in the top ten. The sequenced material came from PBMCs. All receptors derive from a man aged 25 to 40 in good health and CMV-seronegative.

The CDR3 is CASSILGQRPASTDTQYF. The CDR3, as DNA: TGTGCCAGCAGCATACTGGGACAGAGACCCGCTAGCACAGATACGCAGTATTTT. This chain uses TRBV7-9 with TRBJ2-3; 7 nucleotides agree with TRBD1. Germline V gene data show CDR1 as SEHNR and CDR2 as FQNEAQ (reference sequence). The CDR3 totals 18 residues. V dropped 5 bases and J dropped 0; count of bases not matched to a gene: 14.

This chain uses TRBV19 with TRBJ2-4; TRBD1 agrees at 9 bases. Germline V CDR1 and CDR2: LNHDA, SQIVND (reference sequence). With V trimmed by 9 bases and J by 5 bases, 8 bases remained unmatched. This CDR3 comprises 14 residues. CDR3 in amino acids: CASSKGQGQNIQYF. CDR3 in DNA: TGTGCCAGCAGCAAGGGACAGGGCCAAAACATTCAGTACTTC.

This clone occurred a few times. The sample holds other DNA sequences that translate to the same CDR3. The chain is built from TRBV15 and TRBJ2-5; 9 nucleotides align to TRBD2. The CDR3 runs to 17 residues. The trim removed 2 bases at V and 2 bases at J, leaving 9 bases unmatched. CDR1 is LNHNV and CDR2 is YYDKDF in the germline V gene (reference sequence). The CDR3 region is CATSRKGLALQQETQYF. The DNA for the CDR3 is TGTGCCACCAGCAGAAAGGGACTAGCATTACAACAAGAGACCCAGTACTTC.

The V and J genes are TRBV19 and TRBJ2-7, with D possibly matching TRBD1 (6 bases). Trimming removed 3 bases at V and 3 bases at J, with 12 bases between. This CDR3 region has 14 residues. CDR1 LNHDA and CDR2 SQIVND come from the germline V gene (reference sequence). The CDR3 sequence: CASSMWTEDYEQYF. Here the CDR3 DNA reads TGTGCCAGTAGTATGTGGACAGAAGACTACGAGCAGTACTTC.

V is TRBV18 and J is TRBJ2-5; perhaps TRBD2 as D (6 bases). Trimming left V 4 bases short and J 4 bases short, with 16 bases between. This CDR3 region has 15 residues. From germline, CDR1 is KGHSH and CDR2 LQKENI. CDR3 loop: CASSRGELGGETQYF. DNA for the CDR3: TGTGCCAGCTCACGGGGGGAATTAGGTGGAGAGACCCAGTACTTC.

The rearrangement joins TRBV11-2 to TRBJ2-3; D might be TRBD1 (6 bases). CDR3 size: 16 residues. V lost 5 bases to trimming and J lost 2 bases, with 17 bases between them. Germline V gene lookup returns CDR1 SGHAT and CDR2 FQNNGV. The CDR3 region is CASSQGQLGITDTQYF. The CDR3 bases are TGTGCCAGCAGCCAAGGACAGCTCGGAATCACAGATACGCAGTATTTT.

The CDR3 DNA follows: TGCGCCAGCAGCTTGGACTACCGCTCTGAAACAGATACGCAGTATTTT. Translated: CASSLDYRSETDTQYF. The chain has TRBV5-1 and TRBJ2-3; no firm D call. The V gene lost 0 bases and the J gene lost 3 bases, with 14 bases spanning the gap. The CDR3 loop spans 16 amino acids. CDR1 is SGHRS and CDR2 is YFSETQ in the germline V gene.

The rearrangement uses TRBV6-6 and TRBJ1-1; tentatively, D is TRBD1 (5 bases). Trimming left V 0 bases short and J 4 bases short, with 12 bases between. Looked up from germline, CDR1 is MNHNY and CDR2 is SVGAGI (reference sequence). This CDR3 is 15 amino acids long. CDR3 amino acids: CASSYSETAGTEAFF. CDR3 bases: TGTGCCAGCAGTTACTCGGAGACAGCGGGCACTGAAGCTTTCTTT.

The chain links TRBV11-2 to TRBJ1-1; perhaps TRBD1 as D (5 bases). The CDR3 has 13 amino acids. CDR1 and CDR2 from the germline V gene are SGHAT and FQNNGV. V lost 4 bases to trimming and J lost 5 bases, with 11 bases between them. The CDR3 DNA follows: TGTGCCAGCAGCTGGGTGGGGGGGACTGAAGCTTTCTTT. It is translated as CASSWVGGTEAFF.

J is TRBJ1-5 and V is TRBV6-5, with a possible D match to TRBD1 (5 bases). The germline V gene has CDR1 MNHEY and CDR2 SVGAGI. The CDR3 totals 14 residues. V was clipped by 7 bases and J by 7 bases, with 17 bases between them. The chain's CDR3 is CASTRSGGWQPQHF. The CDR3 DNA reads TGTGCCAGCACCCGAAGCGGGGGATGGCAGCCCCAGCATTTT.

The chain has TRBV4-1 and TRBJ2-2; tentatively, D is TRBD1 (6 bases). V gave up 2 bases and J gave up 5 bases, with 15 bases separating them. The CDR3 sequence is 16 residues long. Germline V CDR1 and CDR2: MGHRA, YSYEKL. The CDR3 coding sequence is TGCGCCAGCAGCCAAACACAGGGTCCGGGGACCGGGGAGCTGTTTTTT. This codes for CASSQTQGPGTGELFF.

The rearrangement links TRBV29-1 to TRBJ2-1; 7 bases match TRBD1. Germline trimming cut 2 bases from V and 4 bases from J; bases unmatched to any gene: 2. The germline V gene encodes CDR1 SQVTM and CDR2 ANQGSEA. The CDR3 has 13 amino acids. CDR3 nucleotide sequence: TGCAGCGTTGAACGGGACAGTTACAATGAGCAGTTCTTC. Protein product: CSVERDSYNEQFF.

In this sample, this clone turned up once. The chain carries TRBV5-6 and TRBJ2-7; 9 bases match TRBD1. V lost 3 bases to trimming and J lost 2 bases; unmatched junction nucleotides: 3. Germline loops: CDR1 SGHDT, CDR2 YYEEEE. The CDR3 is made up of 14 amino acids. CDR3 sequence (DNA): TGTGCCAGCAGCTCCCGGGACAGGGCCTACGAGCAGTACTTC. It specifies CASSSRDRAYEQYF.

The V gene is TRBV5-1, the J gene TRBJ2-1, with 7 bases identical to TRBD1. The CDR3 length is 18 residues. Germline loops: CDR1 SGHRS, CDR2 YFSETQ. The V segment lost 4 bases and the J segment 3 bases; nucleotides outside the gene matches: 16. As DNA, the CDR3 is TGCGCCAGCAGCCCCATACCCCAAGGGGGCGCCATCTACAATGAGCAGTTCTTC. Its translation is CASSPIPQGGAIYNEQFF.